A single sample is the source of the 3 T cell receptor beta chains below, sequenced in a study of blood T cell repertoires in COVID-19. Sequencing was performed with immunoSEQ multiplex PCR; in TCRdb, only in-frame clones are kept and a portion is missing. The top ten clones hold roughly 2.5% of a sample with around 100,000 clones, around 89% of them seen once. Sequencing was performed on peripheral blood. The receptors come from a man between 45 and 60 years old with COVID-19, enrolled during active disease.

This clone has just one count. The rearrangement uses TRBV6-5 and TRBJ2-7; D possibly corresponds to TRBD2 (6 bases). Germline V gives CDR1 MNHEY, CDR2 SVGAGI. The V end lost 5 bases, the J end lost 2 bases, and 13 bases lay between the germline ends. This CDR3 has 14 amino acids. CDR3 DNA: TGTGCCAGCAGTAAAACGCCGGGGGCCTACGAGCAGTACTTC. Protein product: CASSKTPGAYEQYF.

This clone has only a few counts. V usage is TRBV3-1 (or the pseudogene TRBV3-2) and J usage is TRBJ1-1; 7 bases line up with TRBD1. CDR3 size: 15 residues. V trimming: 1 base; J trimming: 5 bases; junction bases outside the gene matches: 7. Germline CDR1 reads LGHDT; CDR2 reads YNNKEL (reference sequence). CDR3 sequence reads: CASSQVGGWVTEAFF. CDR3 DNA sequence: TGTGCCAGCAGCCAAGTAGGGGGCTGGGTGACTGAAGCTTTCTTT.

This clone was recorded only once. V usage is TRBV7-2 and J usage is TRBJ2-2, with 13 bases aligning to TRBD2. The CDR3 is 15 amino acids. Germline V gene data show CDR1 as SGHTA and CDR2 as FQGNSA. V trimming: 11 bases; J trimming: 0 bases; junction bases outside the gene matches: 3. CDR3 residues: CALGTSGTNTGELFF. The CDR3 nucleotides are TGTGCCCTTGGGACTAGCGGGACGAACACCGGGGAGCTGTTTTTT.